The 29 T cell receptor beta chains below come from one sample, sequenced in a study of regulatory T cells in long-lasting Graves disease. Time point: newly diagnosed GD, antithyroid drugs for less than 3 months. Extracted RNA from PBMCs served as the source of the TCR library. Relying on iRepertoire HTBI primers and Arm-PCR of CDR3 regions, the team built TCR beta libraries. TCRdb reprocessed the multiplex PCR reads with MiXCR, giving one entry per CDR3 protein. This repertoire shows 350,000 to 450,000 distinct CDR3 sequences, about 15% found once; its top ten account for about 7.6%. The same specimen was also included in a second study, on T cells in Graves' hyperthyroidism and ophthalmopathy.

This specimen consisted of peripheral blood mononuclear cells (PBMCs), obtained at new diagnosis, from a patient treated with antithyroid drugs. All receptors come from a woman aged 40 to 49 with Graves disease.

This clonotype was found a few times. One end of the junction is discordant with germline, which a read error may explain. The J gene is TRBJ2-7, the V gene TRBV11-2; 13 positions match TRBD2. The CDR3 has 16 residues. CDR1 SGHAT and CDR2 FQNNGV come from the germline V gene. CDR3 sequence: CASVRLAGGPGSEQYF. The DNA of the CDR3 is TGCGCCAGCGTAAGACTAGCGGGAGGCCCCGGGAGCGAGCAGTACTTC.

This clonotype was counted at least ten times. CDR3 DNA: TGTGCCAGCACCCCCGCAGCTACAGGGGGGACTGAAGCTTTCTTT. It specifies CASTPAATGGTEAFF. The J gene is TRBJ1-1, the V gene TRBV2; 8 positions agree with TRBD1. CDR3 size: 15 residues. J gave up 5 bases and V 7 bases, and 12 bases lay outside the gene matches. The germline V gene has CDR1 SNHLY and CDR2 FYNNEI.

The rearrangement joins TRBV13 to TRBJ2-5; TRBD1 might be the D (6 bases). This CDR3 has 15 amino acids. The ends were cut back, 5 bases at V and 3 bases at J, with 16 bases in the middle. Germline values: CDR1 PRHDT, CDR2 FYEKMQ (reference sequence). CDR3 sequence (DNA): TGTGCCAGCAGCCGGGACACCCTCCCCGAAGAGACCCAGTACTTC. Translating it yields CASSRDTLPEETQYF.

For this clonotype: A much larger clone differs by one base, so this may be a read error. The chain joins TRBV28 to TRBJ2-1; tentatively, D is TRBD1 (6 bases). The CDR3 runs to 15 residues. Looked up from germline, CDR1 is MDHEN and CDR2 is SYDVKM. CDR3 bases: TGTGCCAGCACCCGCCGGGCAGGGGCCTACAATGAGCAGCTCTTC. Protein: CASTRRAGAYNEQLF.

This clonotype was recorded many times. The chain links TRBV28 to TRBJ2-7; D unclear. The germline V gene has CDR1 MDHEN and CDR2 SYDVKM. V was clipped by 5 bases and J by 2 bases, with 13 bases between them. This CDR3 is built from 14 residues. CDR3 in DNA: TGTGCCAGCAGTAAGACTCAAAAACCCTACGAGCAGTACTTC. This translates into CASSKTQKPYEQYF.

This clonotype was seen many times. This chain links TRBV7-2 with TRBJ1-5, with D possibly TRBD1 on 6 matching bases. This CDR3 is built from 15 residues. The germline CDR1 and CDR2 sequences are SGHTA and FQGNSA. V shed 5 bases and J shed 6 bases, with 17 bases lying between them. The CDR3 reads CASSTDGGLGQPQHF. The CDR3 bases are TGTGCCAGCAGCACAGACGGGGGGCTGGGTCAGCCCCAGCATTTT.

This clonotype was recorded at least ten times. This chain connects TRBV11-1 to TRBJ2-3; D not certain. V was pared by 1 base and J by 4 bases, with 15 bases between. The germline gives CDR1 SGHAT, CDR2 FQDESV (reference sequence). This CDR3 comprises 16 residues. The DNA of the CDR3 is TGTGCCAGCAGCTTAGTACGGTACGGGTCGCCAGATACGCAGTATTTT. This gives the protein CASSLVRYGSPDTQYF.

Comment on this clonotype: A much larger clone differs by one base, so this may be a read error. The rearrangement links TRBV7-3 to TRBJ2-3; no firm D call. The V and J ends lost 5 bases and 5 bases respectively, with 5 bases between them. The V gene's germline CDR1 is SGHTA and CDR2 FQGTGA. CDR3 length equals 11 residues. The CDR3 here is CASSHGDTQYF. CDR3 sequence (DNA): TGTGCCAGCAGCCACGGAGATACGCAGTATTTT.

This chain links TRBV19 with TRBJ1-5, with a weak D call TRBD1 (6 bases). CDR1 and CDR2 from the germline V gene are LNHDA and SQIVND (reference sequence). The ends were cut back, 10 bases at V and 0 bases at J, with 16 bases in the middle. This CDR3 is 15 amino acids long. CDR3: CATRQEGYSNQPQHF. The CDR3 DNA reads TGTGCCACTAGACAGGAAGGGTATAGCAATCAGCCCCAGCATTTT.

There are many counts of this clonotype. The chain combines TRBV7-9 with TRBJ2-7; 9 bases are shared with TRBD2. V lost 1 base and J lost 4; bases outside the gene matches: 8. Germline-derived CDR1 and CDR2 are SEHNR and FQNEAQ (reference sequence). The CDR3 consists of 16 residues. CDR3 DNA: TGTGCCAGCAGCTTAGGGGTAGCGGGAGTCGGTTACGAGCAGTACTTC. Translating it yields CASSLGVAGVGYEQYF.

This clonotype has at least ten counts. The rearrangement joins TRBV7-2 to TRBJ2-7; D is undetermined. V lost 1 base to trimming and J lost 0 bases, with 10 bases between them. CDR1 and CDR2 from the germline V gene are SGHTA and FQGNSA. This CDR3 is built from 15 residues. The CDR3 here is CASSLEAVSSYEQYF. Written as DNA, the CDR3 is TGTGCCAGCAGCTTAGAGGCGGTTAGCTCCTACGAGCAGTACTTC.

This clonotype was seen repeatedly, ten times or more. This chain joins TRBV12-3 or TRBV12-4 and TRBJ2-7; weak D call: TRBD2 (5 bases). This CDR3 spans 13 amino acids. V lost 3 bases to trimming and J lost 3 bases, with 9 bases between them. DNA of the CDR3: TGTGCCAGCAGTTTTGAGGGAATCTACGAGCAGTACTTC. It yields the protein CASSFEGIYEQYF.

This CDR3 reads CASGYGTVNQPQHF. The DNA of the CDR3 is TGTGCCAGCGGGTACGGGACAGTTAATCAGCCCCAGCATTTT. The chain combines TRBV27 with TRBJ1-5; 7 bases fit TRBD1. The CDR3 consists of 14 residues. After removal of 8 bases from V and 4 bases from J, the junction contained 8 bases not matched to a gene. Germline assignment: CDR1 MNHEY and CDR2 SMNVEV (reference sequence).

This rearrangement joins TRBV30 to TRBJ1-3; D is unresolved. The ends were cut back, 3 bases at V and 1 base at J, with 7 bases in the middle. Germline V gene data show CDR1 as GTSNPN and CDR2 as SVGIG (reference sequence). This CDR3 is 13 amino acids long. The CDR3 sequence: CAWRAGSGNTIYF. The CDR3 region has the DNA TGTGCCTGGAGGGCCGGGTCTGGAAACACCATATATTTT.

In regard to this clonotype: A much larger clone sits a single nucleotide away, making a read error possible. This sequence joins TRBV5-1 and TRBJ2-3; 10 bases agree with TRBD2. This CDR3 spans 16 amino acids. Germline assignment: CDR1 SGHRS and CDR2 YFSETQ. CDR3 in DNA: TGCGCCAGCAGCCGGACTAGCGGAGGCGGCACAGATACGAAGTATTTT. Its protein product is CASSRTSGGGTDTKYF.

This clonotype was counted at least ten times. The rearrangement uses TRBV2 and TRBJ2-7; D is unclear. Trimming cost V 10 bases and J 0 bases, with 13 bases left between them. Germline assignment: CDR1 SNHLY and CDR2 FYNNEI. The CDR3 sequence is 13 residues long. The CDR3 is CAILPRSSYEQYF. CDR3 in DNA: TGTGCCATCCTACCCAGGAGCTCCTACGAGCAGTACTTC.

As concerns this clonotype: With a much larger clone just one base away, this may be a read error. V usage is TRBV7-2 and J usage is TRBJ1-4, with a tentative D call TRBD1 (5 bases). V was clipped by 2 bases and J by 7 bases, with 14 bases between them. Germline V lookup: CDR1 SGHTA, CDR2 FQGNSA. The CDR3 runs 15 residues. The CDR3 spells CASSLLGESGEKLFF. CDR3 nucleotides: TGTGCCAGCAGCTTATTAGGGGAATCCGGTGAAAAACTGTTTTTT.

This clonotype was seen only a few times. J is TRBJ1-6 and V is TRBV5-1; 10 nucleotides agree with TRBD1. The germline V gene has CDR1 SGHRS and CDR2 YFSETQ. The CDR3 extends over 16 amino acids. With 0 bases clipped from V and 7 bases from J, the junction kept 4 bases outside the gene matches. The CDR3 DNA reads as TGCGCCAGCAGCTTGGACGCGGGACAGGGGAATTCACCCCTCCACTTT. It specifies CASSLDAGQGNSPLHF.

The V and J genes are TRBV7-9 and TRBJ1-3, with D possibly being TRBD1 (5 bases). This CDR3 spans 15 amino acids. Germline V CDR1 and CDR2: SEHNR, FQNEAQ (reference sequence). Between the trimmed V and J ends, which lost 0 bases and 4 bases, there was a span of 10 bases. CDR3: CASSLALEGGNTIYF. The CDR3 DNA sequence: TGTGCCAGCAGCTTAGCCTTGGAGGGGGGAAACACCATATATTTT.

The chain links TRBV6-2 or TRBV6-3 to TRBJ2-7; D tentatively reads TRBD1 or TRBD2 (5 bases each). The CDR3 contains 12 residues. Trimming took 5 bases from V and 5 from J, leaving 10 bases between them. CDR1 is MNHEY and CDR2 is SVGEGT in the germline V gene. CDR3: CASSEGSHEQYF. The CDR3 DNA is TGTGCCAGCAGTGAGGGGAGCCACGAGCAGTACTTC.

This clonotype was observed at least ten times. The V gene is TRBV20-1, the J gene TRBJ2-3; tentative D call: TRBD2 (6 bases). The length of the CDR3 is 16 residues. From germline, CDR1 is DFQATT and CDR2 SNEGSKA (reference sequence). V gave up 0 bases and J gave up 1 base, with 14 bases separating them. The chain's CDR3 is CSARDSRGGGTDTQYF. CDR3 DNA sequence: TGCAGTGCTAGAGATTCCCGAGGAGGGGGCACAGATACGCAGTATTTT.

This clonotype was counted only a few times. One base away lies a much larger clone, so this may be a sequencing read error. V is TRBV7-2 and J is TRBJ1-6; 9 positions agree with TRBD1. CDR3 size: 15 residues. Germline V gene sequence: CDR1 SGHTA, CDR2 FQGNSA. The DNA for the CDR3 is TGTGCCAGCAGCTTAGTGACAGGGGGTAATTCACCCCCCCACTTT. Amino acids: CASSLVTGGNSPPHF. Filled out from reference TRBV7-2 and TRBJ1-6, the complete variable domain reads GAGVSQSPSNKVTEKGKDVELRCDPISGHTALYWYRQSLGQGLEFLIYFQGNSAPDKSGLPSDRFSAERTGGSVSTLTIQRTQQEDSAVYLCASSLVTGGNSPPHFGNGTRLTVT.

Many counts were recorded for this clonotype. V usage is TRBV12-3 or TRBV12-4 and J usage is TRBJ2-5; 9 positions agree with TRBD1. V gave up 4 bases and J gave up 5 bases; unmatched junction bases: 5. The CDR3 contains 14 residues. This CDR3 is CASSSLQGAETQYF. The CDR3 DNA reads TGTGCCAGCAGTTCCCTACAGGGGGCCGAGACCCAGTACTTC.

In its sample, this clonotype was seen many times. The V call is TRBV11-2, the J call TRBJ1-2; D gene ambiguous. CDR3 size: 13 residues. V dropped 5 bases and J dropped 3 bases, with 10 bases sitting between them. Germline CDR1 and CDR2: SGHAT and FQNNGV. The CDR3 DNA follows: TGTGCCAGCAGCGGGCAGGCTTACTATGGCTACACCTTC. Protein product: CASSGQAYYGYTF.

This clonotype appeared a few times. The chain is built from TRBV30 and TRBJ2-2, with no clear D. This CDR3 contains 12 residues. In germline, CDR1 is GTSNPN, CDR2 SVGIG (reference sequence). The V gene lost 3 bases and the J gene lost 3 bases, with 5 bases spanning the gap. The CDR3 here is CAWSPDTGELFF. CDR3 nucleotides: TGTGCCTGGAGCCCTGACACCGGGGAGCTGTTTTTT.

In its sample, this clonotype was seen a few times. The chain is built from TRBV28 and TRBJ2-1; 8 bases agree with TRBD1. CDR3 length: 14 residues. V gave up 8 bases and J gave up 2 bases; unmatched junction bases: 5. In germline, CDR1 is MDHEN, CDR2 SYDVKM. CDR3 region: CASSGTGTYNEQFF. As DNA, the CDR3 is TGTGCCAGCTCCGGGACAGGAACCTACAATGAGCAGTTCTTC.

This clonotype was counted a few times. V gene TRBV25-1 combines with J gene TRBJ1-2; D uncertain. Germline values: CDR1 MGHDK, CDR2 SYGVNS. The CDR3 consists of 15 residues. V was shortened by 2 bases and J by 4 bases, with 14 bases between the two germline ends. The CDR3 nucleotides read TGTGCCAGCAGTGAAGGTTCTGGTCTGAGCTATGGCTACACCTTC. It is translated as CASSEGSGLSYGYTF.

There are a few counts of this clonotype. The CDR3 sequence: CATSWDGNSPLHF. In DNA form, the CDR3 reads TGTGCCACCAGCTGGGACGGAAATTCACCCCTCCACTTT. The chain combines TRBV15 with TRBJ1-6, with D possibly TRBD1 on 5 matching bases. Trimming left V 5 bases short and J 7 bases short, with 9 bases between. The CDR3 totals 13 residues. The germline gives CDR1 LNHNV, CDR2 YYDKDF (reference sequence).

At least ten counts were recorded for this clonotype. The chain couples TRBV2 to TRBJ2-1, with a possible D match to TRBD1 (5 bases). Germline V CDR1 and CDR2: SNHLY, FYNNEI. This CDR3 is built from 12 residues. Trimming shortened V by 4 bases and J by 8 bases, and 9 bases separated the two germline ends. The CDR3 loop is CASSARGDEQFF. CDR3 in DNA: TGTGCCAGCAGTGCAAGGGGTGATGAGCAGTTCTTC.